The clone carrying this T cell receptor (beta chain) was seen at least ten times. This sample stems from a study of blood T cell repertoires in COVID-19. Study-level information: Whether acute or convalescent, the COVID-19 samples came from the United States, Italy and Spain.

This CDR3 contains 17 residues. Assay used: immunoSEQ multiplex PCR; TCRdb lists only in-frame clones, some missing. The sample has fewer than 250,000 clones; approximately 80% are singletons. Participants were aged roughly 18 to 89 years from 20 to 30 US areas. Researchers sorted participants into cohorts using their self-reported clinical history. This chain uses TRBV21-1 with TRBJ2-7; TRBD2, the D gene given by the table, was not confirmed from the DNA. TRBV21-1 is labeled a pseudogene. Sequencing input: PBMCs or T cells enriched from blood (not recorded which). The TCR comes from a woman aged 45-59 years with acute COVID-19. The CDR3 protein is CASSKGPVRWSSYEQYF. The CDR3 DNA is TGTGCCAGCAGCAAAGGCCCCGTTCGTTGGAGCTCCTACGAGCAGTACTTC.